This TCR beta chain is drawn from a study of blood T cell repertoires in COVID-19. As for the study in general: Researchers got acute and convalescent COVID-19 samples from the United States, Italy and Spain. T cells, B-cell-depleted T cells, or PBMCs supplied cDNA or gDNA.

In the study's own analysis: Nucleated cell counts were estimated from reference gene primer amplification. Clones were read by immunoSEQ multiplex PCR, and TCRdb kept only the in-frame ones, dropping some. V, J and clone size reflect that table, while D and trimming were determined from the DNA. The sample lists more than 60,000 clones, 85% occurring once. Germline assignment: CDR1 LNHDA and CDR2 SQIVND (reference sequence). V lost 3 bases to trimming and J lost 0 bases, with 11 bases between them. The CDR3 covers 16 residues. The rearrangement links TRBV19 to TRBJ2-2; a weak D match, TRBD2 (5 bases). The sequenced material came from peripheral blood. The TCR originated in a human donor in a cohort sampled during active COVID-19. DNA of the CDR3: TGTGCCAGTAGTATCGGGGAAGCCCCGAACACCGGGGAGCTGTTTTTT. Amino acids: CASSIGEAPNTGELFF.